These T cell receptor beta chains were read from a single sample in a study of Tregs in tolerant kidney transplant recipients. No antigen has been identified for these receptors. Sequenced by immunoSEQ multiplex PCR; TCRdb stores in-frame clones only, minus some. Of 35,000 to 50,000 clones in the sample, less than 97% were seen once. The material sequenced was Tregs from blood cultured with allogeneic cells. The receptors originated from a human donor in good health. The CDR3 runs from the conserved cysteine through the conserved F or W. Fields, in order: clone size, J gene, D gene, V gene, CDR3 protein, CDR3 DNA. The D gene is left open where the match is weak. Not every row has a clone size; where given, it reads once, few, many or a size class.

size: NA; J: TRBJ1-2; D: NA; V: TRBV6-5; CDR3: CASSRGQRPGYGYTF; DNA: TGTGCCAGCAGCCGCGGACAGCGCCCAGGCTATGGCTACACCTTC
size: NA; J: TRBJ2-2; D: TRBD2; V: TRBV6-1; CDR3: CATTGLAGAGELFF; DNA: TGTGCCACGACGGGACTAGCGGGAGCCGGGGAGCTGTTTTTT
size: NA; J: TRBJ2-7; D: TRBD1; V: TRBV11-2; CDR3: CASSLEGRGLYEQYF; DNA: TGTGCCAGCAGCCTAGAAGGCAGGGGGCTCTACGAGCAGTACTTC
size: NA; J: TRBJ2-1; D: NA; V: TRBV5-1; CDR3: CASGLDYLRGSYNEQFF; DNA: TGCGCCAGCGGGTTAGACTATCTTCGAGGTTCCTACAATGAGCAGTTCTTC
size: NA; J: TRBJ2-7; D: TRBD2; V: TRBV6-5; CDR3: CASRRTSGRTYEQYF; DNA: TGTGCCAGCAGACGAACTAGCGGGAGAACCTACGAGCAGTACTTC
size: NA; J: TRBJ1-2; D: NA; V: TRBV5-4; CDR3: CASSSPREGNGYTF; DNA: TGTGCCAGCAGCTCGCCCCGGGAGGGAAATGGCTACACCTTC
size: NA; J: TRBJ2-7; D: TRBD1; V: TRBV6-5; CDR3: CASSPRTGPYEQYF; DNA: TGTGCCAGCAGCCCCCGGACAGGGCCCTACGAGCAGTACTTC
size: NA; J: TRBJ2-6; D: NA; V: TRBV5-1; CDR3: CASSFAIPGANVLTF; DNA: TGCGCCAGCAGCTTCGCCATACCTGGGGCCAACGTCCTGACTTTC
size: NA; J: TRBJ2-7; D: TRBD2; V: TRBV7-6; CDR3: CASSQGLAGYEQYF; DNA: TGTGCCAGCAGCCAAGGACTAGCGGGTTACGAGCAGTACTTC
size: NA; J: TRBJ2-5; D: NA; V: TRBV10-1; CDR3: CASSDTGRETQYF; DNA: TGCGCCAGCAGTGACACGGGGCGGGAGACCCAGTACTTC
size: NA; J: TRBJ2-7; D: TRBD1; V: TRBV6-6; CDR3: CASSYEGTGHHEQYF; DNA: TGTGCCAGCAGTTACGAAGGGACAGGTCATCACGAGCAGTACTTC
size: NA; J: TRBJ1-2; D: NA; V: TRBV30; CDR3: CAWSLRVNGYTF; DNA: TGTGCCTGGTCTCTCAGGGTGAATGGCTACACCTTC
size: once; J: TRBJ2-3; D: NA; V: TRBV19; CDR3: CASRLEVDADTQYF; DNA: TGTGCCAGTAGACTAGAAGTGGACGCAGATACGCAGTATTTT
size: NA; J: TRBJ2-1; D: TRBD1; V: TRBV6-1; CDR3: CASSVGQDIYNEQFF; DNA: TGTGCCAGCAGTGTTGGACAGGACATCTACAATGAGCAGTTCTTC
size: NA; J: TRBJ2-7; D: NA; V: TRBV19; CDR3: CASSYAAGSPEREQYF; DNA: TGTGCCAGTAGTTACGCTGCGGGCAGCCCAGAGCGGGAGCAGTACTTC
size: NA; J: TRBJ1-5; D: NA; V: TRBV18; CDR3: CASSPFRDSNQPQHF; DNA: TGTGCCAGCTCACCTTTCAGGGATAGCAATCAGCCCCAGCATTTT
size: NA; J: TRBJ2-4; D: NA; V: TRBV7-2; CDR3: CASSLQDVRRLAKNIQYF; DNA: TGTGCCAGCAGCCTCCAAGATGTGAGGCGACTAGCCAAAAACATTCAGTACTTC